The 9 T cell receptor beta chains in this list originate from one sample, sequenced in a study of T cells in Graves' hyperthyroidism and ophthalmopathy. TCR beta CDR3 region amplification was performed from RNA transcripts. Researchers ran a first-round RT-PCR on the TCR CDR3 using the HTBI primer set. In TCRdb, the multiplex PCR reads were re-called with MiXCR into one record per CDR3 protein. The data hold about 590,000 distinct CDR3 sequences, with more than 15% observed a single time. The sequenced sample consisted of blood. The receptors here all came from a woman in her twenties or thirties with Graves' hyperthyroidism.

The gene calls are TRBV6-2 or TRBV6-3 and TRBJ1-1; D remains ambiguous. The germline V gene encodes CDR1 MNHEY and CDR2 SVGEGT. V lost 6 bases, J lost 5 bases, and 13 bases lay in between. CDR3 length equals 13 residues. In DNA form, the CDR3 reads TGTGCCAGCAGGCCTAAGAGAGAAACTGAAGCTTTCTTT. Encoded protein: CASRPKRETEAFF.

This chain uses TRBV3-1 with TRBJ1-2; no firm D call. The germline V and J ends were trimmed by 2 bases and 0 bases, with 7 bases remaining between them. This CDR3 is built from 14 residues. Germline V gene lookup returns CDR1 LGHDT and CDR2 YNNKEL (reference sequence). CDR3 amino acids: CASSQKFPNYGYTF. The CDR3 DNA reads TGTGCCAGCAGCCAAAAGTTCCCTAACTATGGCTACACCTTC. Drawing the rest from reference TRBV3-1 and TRBJ1-2, the complete variable domain is DTAVSQTPKYLVTQMGNDKSIKCEQNLGHDTMYWYKQDSKKFLKIMFSYNNKELIINETVPNRFSPKSPDKAHLNLHINSLELGDSAVYFCASSQKFPNYGYTFGSGTRLTVV.

The chain uses TRBV9 and TRBJ2-5, with 7 positions matching TRBD1. V was pared by 0 bases and J by 4 bases, with 3 bases of the junction left unmatched. Germline-derived CDR1 and CDR2 are SGDLS and YYNGEE. CDR3 length: 14 amino acids. The CDR3 region has the DNA TGTGCCAGCAGCGTAGTGGCAGGGGGAGAGACCCAGTACTTC. Translating gives CASSVVAGGETQYF.

As regards this clonotype: A much larger clone lies a single base off, so this may be a read error. This chain uses TRBV3-1 with TRBJ2-7, with 7 positions matching TRBD2. Germline CDR1 LGHDT, CDR2 YNNKEL (reference sequence). V was clipped by 4 bases and J by 4 bases; unmatched bases: 10. The CDR3 extends over 15 amino acids. Written as DNA, the CDR3 is TGTGCCAGCAGCCGAGCCCCCCGGGAGGATTACGAGCAGTACTTC. Protein product: CASSRAPREDYEQYF.

This clonotype was counted ten times or more. This rearrangement joins TRBV7-9 to TRBJ1-1; 7 bases are shared with TRBD1. CDR1 is SEHNR and CDR2 is FQNEAQ in the germline V gene (reference sequence). The CDR3 spans 16 residues. The V segment lost 4 bases and the J segment 5 bases; nucleotides outside the gene matches: 13. The CDR3 DNA reads as TGTGCCAGCAGCTCCTCACCCTCGACAGGGAGTACTGAAGCTTTCTTT. This sequence encodes CASSSSPSTGSTEAFF.

This clonotype appeared many times. J is TRBJ2-3 and V is TRBV18; D not certain. In germline, CDR1 is KGHSH, CDR2 LQKENI. The CDR3 is made up of 12 amino acids. V was trimmed by 2 bases and J by 5 bases, leaving 5 bases between them. The CDR3 loop reads CASSPYGDTQYF. CDR3 coding DNA: TGTGCCAGCTCACCATACGGAGATACGCAGTATTTT.

In this sample, this clonotype turned up many times. The chain recombines TRBV3-1 with TRBJ1-5; TRBD1 matches 7 bases. Germline values: CDR1 LGHDT, CDR2 YNNKEL (reference sequence). This CDR3 is 16 amino acids long. V lost 2 bases, J lost 7 bases, and 11 bases stayed unmatched. The CDR3 coding sequence is TGTGCCAGCAGCCAATCTTTGACAGGGTCGGGCCAGCCCCAGCATTTT. Translated: CASSQSLTGSGQPQHF. The variable domain in full, with the rest retrieved from reference TRBV3-1 and TRBJ1-5, is DTAVSQTPKYLVTQMGNDKSIKCEQNLGHDTMYWYKQDSKKFLKIMFSYNNKELIINETVPNRFSPKSPDKAHLNLHINSLELGDSAVYFCASSQSLTGSGQPQHFGDGTRLSIL.

The sample holds many counts of this clonotype. The rearrangement uses TRBV4-1 and TRBJ1-1, with D possibly being TRBD1 (5 bases). The germline V gene has CDR1 MGHRA and CDR2 YSYEKL. The CDR3 is 12 amino acids. The V end lost 2 bases, the J end lost 10 bases, and 11 bases lay between the germline ends. In nucleotides, the CDR3 is TGCGCCAGCAGCCAACGGGGGACGGGAGCTTTCTTT. Translation gives CASSQRGTGAFF.

The J gene is TRBJ1-5, the V gene TRBV9; 9 bases agree with TRBD1. The CDR3 has 15 residues. Per the germline V gene, CDR1 is SGDLS and CDR2 is YYNGEE. With 4 bases clipped from V and 0 bases from J, the junction kept 2 bases outside the gene matches. The CDR3 loop reads CASSQGQGSNQPQHF. For the CDR3, the DNA is TGTGCCAGCAGCCAGGGACAGGGTAGCAATCAGCCCCAGCATTTT.